The 30 T cell receptor beta chains presented below share a single source sample, sequenced in a study of T cell responses to AZD1222 COVID-19 vaccine. Clones were sequenced by immunoSEQ multiplex PCR, and TCRdb holds only the in-frame ones, with some missing. The profile shows about 180,000 clones, around 88% of them singletons. The specimen comprised peripheral blood, sampled 28 days after the second AZD1222 dose. The receptor source for this set is an adult who received the AZD1222 COVID-19 vaccine.

V is TRBV7-3 and J is TRBJ2-5; D is perhaps TRBD2 (5 bases). This CDR3 spans 15 amino acids. Trimming removed 4 bases from V and 2 bases from J, with 14 bases in between. CDR1 and CDR2 (germline): SGHTA, FQGTGA. CDR3 nucleotide sequence: TGTGCCAGCAGCTCCTCGCCGGGATTTCAAGAGACCCAGTACTTC. It yields the protein CASSSSPGFQETQYF.

This clone was counted only a few times. The chain couples TRBV12-3 or TRBV12-4 to TRBJ2-7; possible D gene TRBD1, 6 bases. V lost 5 bases, J lost 0 bases, and 8 bases lay in between. The CDR3 runs to 13 residues. The CDR3 sequence: CASSGDTSYEQYF. The CDR3 coding sequence is TGTGCCAGCAGTGGGGACACCTCCTACGAGCAGTACTTC.

The CDR3 is CSVVRDKENTIYF. The CDR3 DNA reads as TGCAGCGTGGTCCGGGACAAAGAAAACACCATATATTTT. This rearrangement joins TRBV29-1 to TRBJ1-3; D might be TRBD1 (6 bases). V was shortened by 6 bases and J by 6 bases, with 15 bases between the two germline ends. Looked up from germline, CDR1 is SQVTM and CDR2 is ANQGSEA. The CDR3 spans 13 residues.

The table lists this clone with a count of one. V is TRBV7-3 and J is TRBJ2-1, with 10 bases lining up with TRBD2. V lost 1 base and J lost 8; bases outside the gene matches: 8. From germline, CDR1 is SGHTA and CDR2 FQGTGA. This CDR3 has 16 amino acids. The CDR3 loop is CASSLRRLAGADEQFF. CDR3 coding DNA: TGTGCCAGCAGCTTAAGGCGGCTAGCGGGGGCCGATGAGCAGTTCTTC. Full variable domain (outside the CDR3, taken from reference TRBV7-3 and TRBJ2-1): GAGVSQTPSNKVTEKGKYVELRCDPISGHTALYWYRQSLGQGPEFLIYFQGTGAADDSGLPNDRFFAVRPEGSVSTLKIQRTERGDSAVYLCASSLRRLAGADEQFFGPGTRLTVL.

V and J are TRBV7-2 and TRBJ2-3; possibly TRBD2 for D (6 bases). This CDR3 has 15 amino acids. V dropped 2 bases and J dropped 5 bases, with 14 bases sitting between them. The germline gives CDR1 SGHTA, CDR2 FQGNSA. The chain's CDR3 is CASSLLGGERDTQYF. The CDR3 DNA sequence: TGTGCCAGCAGCTTACTAGGCGGGGAACGAGATACGCAGTATTTT.

This clone is a singleton in its sample. The chain carries TRBV19 and TRBJ2-7; TRBD1 might be the D (7 bases). Germline-derived CDR1 and CDR2 are LNHDA and SQIVND (reference sequence). The CDR3 has 14 residues. V shed 5 bases and J shed 3 bases, with 14 bases lying between them. The chain's CDR3 is CASSSQGDFYEQYF. DNA for the CDR3: TGTGCCAGTAGTTCCCAGGGGGACTTCTACGAGCAGTACTTC.

V and J are TRBV6-5 and TRBJ1-4; D unclear. From germline, CDR1 is MNHEY and CDR2 SVGAGI. The CDR3 totals 15 residues. V lost 7 bases, J lost 11 bases, and 23 bases lay in between. CDR3 protein: CASIHTGSGDGKLFF. The CDR3, as DNA: TGTGCCAGCATTCATACGGGAAGTGGGGATGGGAAACTGTTTTTT.

The chain links TRBV28 to TRBJ2-5; D gene ambiguous. The CDR3 extends over 15 amino acids. Looked up from germline, CDR1 is MDHEN and CDR2 is SYDVKM. V lost 2 bases to trimming and J lost 7 bases, with 17 bases between them. The CDR3 sequence is CASSLTTDVGWTQYF. The CDR3 DNA sequence: TGTGCCAGCAGTTTAACCACCGATGTGGGTTGGACCCAGTACTTC.

This chain connects TRBV6-5 to TRBJ2-5; D call uncertain. Germline lookup yields CDR1 MNHEY and CDR2 SVGAGI. Trimming took off 1 base at V and 1 base at J, with 7 bases between the two ends. The CDR3 covers 14 residues. CDR3 in DNA: TGTGCCAGCAGTTACTTTTCCCGCCAAGAGACCCAGTACTTC. As protein: CASSYFSRQETQYF.

Worth noting for this clone: This specimen includes other DNA sequences encoding the same CDR3. The chain combines TRBV19 with TRBJ1-5; perhaps TRBD1 as D (6 bases). CDR1 is LNHDA and CDR2 is SQIVND in the germline V gene (reference sequence). V was cut by 1 base and J by 2 bases, with 9 bases left in between. There are 15 residues in the CDR3. The CDR3, as DNA: TGTGCCAGTAGTATAGGGCCAGGGGGCAATCAGCCCCAGCATTTT. As protein: CASSIGPGGNQPQHF.

The rearrangement joins TRBV6-6 to TRBJ1-1; D gene ambiguous. The CDR3 has 13 amino acids. V lost 3 bases, J lost 4 bases, and 9 bases lay in between. Germline loops: CDR1 MNHNY, CDR2 SVGAGI (reference sequence). The CDR3 protein is CASSYEGFTEAFF. For the CDR3, the DNA is TGTGCCAGCAGTTATGAAGGATTCACTGAAGCTTTCTTT.

The chain couples TRBV10-3 to TRBJ1-4, with 10 bases that match TRBD1. Germline V gives CDR1 ENHRY, CDR2 SYGVKD. CDR3 size: 15 residues. V lost 10 bases and J lost 3; bases outside the gene matches: 8. The CDR3 loop reads CATSGTGVANEKLFF. The CDR3 coding sequence is TGTGCCACTTCCGGGACAGGGGTAGCTAATGAAAAACTGTTTTTT.

This chain uses TRBV3-1 (or the pseudogene TRBV3-2) with TRBJ1-6; 8 nucleotides line up with TRBD1. V was pared by 3 bases and J by 6 bases, with 4 bases of the junction left unmatched. CDR1 and CDR2 (germline): LGHDT, YNNKEL (reference sequence). The CDR3 runs 15 residues. DNA of the CDR3: TGTGCCAGCAGCCAGCGACAGGGGAGTAATTCACCCCTCCACTTT. It translates to CASSQRQGSNSPLHF.

The V gene is TRBV11-1, the J gene TRBJ2-7; 7 bases map to TRBD1. This CDR3 is built from 14 residues. CDR1 and CDR2 from the germline V gene are SGHAT and FQDESV (reference sequence). With V trimmed by 1 base and J by 3 bases, 3 bases remained unmatched. Here the CDR3 DNA reads TGTGCCAGCAGCTTAGGGACAGGAGTCTACGAGCAGTACTTC. This sequence encodes CASSLGTGVYEQYF.

DNA for the CDR3: TGCAGCGTTTACGGGAGCCAACGGGTGGATAATGAAAAACTGTTTTTT. Translating it yields CSVYGSQRVDNEKLFF. This chain connects TRBV29-1 to TRBJ1-4; D not resolved. V dropped 5 bases and J dropped 4 bases, with 20 bases sitting between them. Germline-derived CDR1 and CDR2 are SQVTM and ANQGSEA. The CDR3 covers 16 residues. Variable domain in full (rest from reference TRBV29-1 and TRBJ1-4): SAVISQKPSRDICQRGTSLTIQCQVDSQVTMMFWYRQQPGQSLTLIATANQGSEATYESGFVIDKFPISRPNLTFSTLTVSNMSPEDSSIYLCSVYGSQRVDNEKLFFGSGTQLSVL.

The chain has TRBV9 and TRBJ1-2, with D possibly matching TRBD1 (5 bases). CDR3 length equals 10 residues. V lost 10 bases, J lost 8 bases, and 12 bases lay in between. Germline CDR1 reads SGDLS; CDR2 reads YYNGEE. The CDR3 DNA reads as TGTGCCCCAAGGGGCGAGGGCTACACCTTC. Protein: CAPRGEGYTF.

Details on this clone: The junction does not match germline at one end; this may be a read error. DNA of the CDR3: TGTGCCAGCACTTTACAGGGTTGGTATGGCTACACCTTC. Translating gives CASTLQGWYGYTF. The chain recombines TRBV28 with TRBJ1-2; D is possibly TRBD1 (6 bases). The CDR3 is made up of 13 amino acids. Germline-derived CDR1 and CDR2 are MDHEN and SYDVKM.

This sequence joins TRBV5-6 and TRBJ1-3, with TRBD1 as a possible D gene (5 bases). The CDR3 has 16 residues. The V gene lost 0 bases and the J gene lost 0 bases, with 10 bases spanning the gap. Germline V gene sequence: CDR1 SGHDT, CDR2 YYEEEE. The DNA for the CDR3 is TGTGCCAGCAGCTTGGACAGGAGGATCTCTGGAAACACCATATATTTT. Protein: CASSLDRRISGNTIYF.

This rearrangement joins TRBV18 to TRBJ1-1; a possible D gene is TRBD1 (6 bases). Germline loops: CDR1 KGHSH, CDR2 LQKENI. V was shortened by 3 bases and J by 5 bases, with 10 bases between the two germline ends. The CDR3 is 13 amino acids. The CDR3 sequence: CASSPLQGTEAFF. CDR3 DNA: TGTGCCAGCTCACCCTTACAGGGTACTGAAGCTTTCTTT.

Only one count was recorded for this clone. V gene TRBV18 combines with J gene TRBJ1-1; a possible D gene is TRBD1 (5 bases). The CDR3 loop spans 15 amino acids. CDR1 is KGHSH and CDR2 is LQKENI in the germline V gene. The V end was cut by 3 bases, the J end by 1 base, with 12 bases between. The CDR3 region is CASSPRHGGNTEAFF. CDR3 nucleotide sequence: TGTGCCAGCTCACCCAGGCATGGGGGGAACACTGAAGCTTTCTTT.

This chain uses TRBV5-1 with TRBJ2-7; 8 nucleotides align to TRBD1. The ends lost 4 bases at V and 4 bases at J; junction bases unmatched: 4. Per germline, CDR1 SGHRS and CDR2 YFSETQ. The CDR3 has 13 residues. In nucleotides, the CDR3 is TGCGCCAGCAGCCCCAGGACAGGGTACGAGCAGTACTTC. It codes for CASSPRTGYEQYF.

The chain combines TRBV7-8 with TRBJ2-7; 7 nucleotides line up with TRBD1. The CDR3 extends over 15 amino acids. The germline V gene has CDR1 SGHVS and CDR2 FQNEAQ. Trimming took 0 bases from V and 4 from J; bases not matched to a gene: 6. The chain's CDR3 is CASSLAGQVPYEQYF. In DNA form, the CDR3 reads TGTGCCAGCAGCTTAGCAGGACAGGTCCCTTACGAGCAGTACTTC.

This chain links TRBV5-1 with TRBJ1-2; 9 positions match TRBD1. The CDR3 extends over 14 amino acids. J lost 4 bases, V lost 4 bases, and 5 bases had no gene match. CDR1 and CDR2 (germline): SGHRS, YFSETQ. This CDR3 is CASSQGQGVYGYTF. The CDR3 coding sequence is TGCGCCAGCAGCCAGGGACAGGGCGTCTATGGCTACACCTTC.

The CDR3 nucleotides read TGTGCCAGTAGTCCCCGGACAGCCTATAATGAAAAACTGTTTTTT. The encoded protein is CASSPRTAYNEKLFF. The V call is TRBV19, the J call TRBJ1-4; D may be TRBD1 (6 bases). There are 15 residues in the CDR3. Deletions cut 5 bases from V and 4 bases from J, with 14 bases between. Looked up from germline, CDR1 is LNHDA and CDR2 is SQIVND (reference sequence).

Only a few counts were recorded for this clone. This rearrangement joins TRBV3-1 (or the pseudogene TRBV3-2) to TRBJ2-3, with D maybe TRBD1 (6 bases). Trimming took off 3 bases at V and 3 bases at J, with 10 bases between the two ends. This CDR3 is built from 14 residues. Germline assignment: CDR1 LGHDT and CDR2 YNNKEL (reference sequence). In DNA form, the CDR3 reads TGTGCCAGCAGCCAGGGGGCTCTTACAGATACGCAGTATTTT. Amino acid sequence: CASSQGALTDTQYF.

This chain uses TRBV7-8 with TRBJ2-1; TRBD2 matches at 9 bases. The CDR3 is made up of 15 amino acids. Trimming cost V 6 bases and J 1 base; bases outside gene matches: 4. CDR1 SGHVS and CDR2 FQNEAQ come from the germline V gene. The CDR3 region is CASSPSGGSYNEQFF. The CDR3 nucleotides are TGTGCCAGCAGTCCCAGCGGGGGGTCCTACAATGAGCAGTTCTTC.

V usage is TRBV13 and J usage is TRBJ2-2; unclear D gene. V shed 5 bases and J shed 5 bases, with 12 bases lying between them. The germline CDR1 and CDR2 sequences are PRHDT and FYEKMQ (reference sequence). The CDR3 has 14 amino acids. The CDR3 protein is CASSPEKETGELFF. CDR3 DNA: TGTGCCAGCAGCCCGGAAAAGGAAACCGGGGAGCTGTTTTTT.

V and J are TRBV12-3 or TRBV12-4 and TRBJ1-2; D call uncertain. The CDR3 has 12 residues. V was pared by 6 bases and J by 0 bases, with 5 bases between. CDR3 in DNA: TGTGCCAGCAGCCCAACTAACTATGGCTACACCTTC. Translating it yields CASSPTNYGYTF.

V and J are TRBV10-2 and TRBJ2-3; 14 bases match TRBD2. J lost 1 base, V lost 0 bases, and 12 bases had no gene match. The length of the CDR3 is 21 residues. Per the germline V gene, CDR1 is WSHSY and CDR2 is SAAADI. The CDR3 region is CASSESGGTSGGTLCTDTQYF. The DNA of the CDR3 is TGCGCCAGCAGTGAGTCGGGGGGGACTAGCGGGGGTACCCTTTGCACAGATACGCAGTATTTT.

This clone has a single count. This chain joins TRBV6-2 or TRBV6-3 and TRBJ1-2, with 9 nucleotides matching TRBD1. V lost 6 bases and J lost 5; bases outside the gene matches: 10. From germline, CDR1 is MNHEY and CDR2 SVGEGT. The CDR3 totals 15 residues. CDR3 protein: CASSHKQGAGYGYTF. CDR3 sequence (DNA): TGTGCCAGCAGCCATAAACAGGGGGCGGGATATGGCTACACCTTC.